This T cell receptor beta chain came from a study of T cell repertoires in cytomegalovirus infection. Via MiXCR, TCRdb re-called the reads, giving one row per CDR3 protein. The repertoire holds a few hundred thousand distinct CDR3 sequences, under 25% seen once, with about 21% in the top ten. Study outcomes and limitations: Summed public TCR beta family frequency identified CMV carriers bearing the relevant HLA.

The table lists this clonotype with a few counts. Its antigen is as yet unknown. The TCR originated in a human donor in good health (CMV status not recorded). Some clones in this sample may be carry-over from other donors' samples. The sequences come from cultured PBMCs, collected from culture after CMV antigen stimulation.

The CDR3 DNA sequence: TGTGCCAGTAGTCTAATCCCTTCCGGGACAATGATGTATGGCTACACCTTC. Protein: CASSLIPSGTMMYGYTF. The chain carries TRBV19 and TRBJ1-2; a weak D match, TRBD1 (6 bases). This CDR3 has 17 residues. Trimming removed 5 bases at V and 5 bases at J, with 24 bases between. From germline, CDR1 is LNHDA and CDR2 SQIVND (reference sequence).